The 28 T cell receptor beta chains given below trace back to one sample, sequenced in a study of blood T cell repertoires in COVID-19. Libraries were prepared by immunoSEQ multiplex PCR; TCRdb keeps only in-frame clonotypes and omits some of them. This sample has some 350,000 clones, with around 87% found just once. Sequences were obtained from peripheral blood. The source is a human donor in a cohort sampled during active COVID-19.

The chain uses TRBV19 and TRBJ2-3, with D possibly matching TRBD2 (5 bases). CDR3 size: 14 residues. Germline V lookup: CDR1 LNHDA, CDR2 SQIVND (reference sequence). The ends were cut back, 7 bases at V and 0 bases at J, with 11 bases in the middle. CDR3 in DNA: TGTGCCAGTAAGCGGCGGCTCAGCACAGATACGCAGTATTTT. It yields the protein CASKRRLSTDTQYF.

In DNA form, the CDR3 reads TGTGCCAGCCTACTGGGAGGAACCTACGAGCAGTACTTC. It yields the protein CASLLGGTYEQYF. V gene TRBV3-1 (or the pseudogene TRBV3-2) combines with J gene TRBJ2-7; a weak D match, TRBD2 (6 bases). V dropped 8 bases and J dropped 2 bases, with 13 bases sitting between them. Looked up from germline, CDR1 is LGHDT and CDR2 is YNNKEL (reference sequence). The CDR3 length is 13 residues.

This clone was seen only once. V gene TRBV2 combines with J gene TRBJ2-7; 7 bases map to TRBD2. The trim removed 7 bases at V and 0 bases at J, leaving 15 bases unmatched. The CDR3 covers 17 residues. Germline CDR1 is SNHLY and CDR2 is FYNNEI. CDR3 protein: CASIPGGGLQSSYEQYF. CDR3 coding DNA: TGTGCCAGCATCCCGGGCGGGGGACTCCAAAGCTCCTACGAGCAGTACTTC.

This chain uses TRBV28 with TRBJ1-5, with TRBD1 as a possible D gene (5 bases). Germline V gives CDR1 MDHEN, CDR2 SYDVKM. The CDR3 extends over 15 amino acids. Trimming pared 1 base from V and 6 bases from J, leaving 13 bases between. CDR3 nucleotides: TGTGCCAGCAGTTTATCAGGGTATGTCAGTCAGCCCCAGCATTTT. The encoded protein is CASSLSGYVSQPQHF.

The CDR3 DNA reads TGTGCCAGCAGCCAAGATCCAGGGGGAACCTCCGATACGCAGTATTTT. It yields the protein CASSQDPGGTSDTQYF. V is TRBV3-1 (or the pseudogene TRBV3-2) and J is TRBJ2-3; TRBD1 matches 7 bases. The CDR3 has 16 amino acids. V was pared by 0 bases and J by 6 bases, with 9 bases of the junction left unmatched. Germline loops: CDR1 LGHDT, CDR2 YNNKEL (reference sequence).

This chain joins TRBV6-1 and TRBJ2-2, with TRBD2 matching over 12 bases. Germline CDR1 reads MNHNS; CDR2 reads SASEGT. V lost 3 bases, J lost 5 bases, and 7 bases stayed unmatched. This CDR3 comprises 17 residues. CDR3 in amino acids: CASSDELAGGETGELFF. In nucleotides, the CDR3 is TGTGCCAGCAGTGACGAACTAGCGGGAGGTGAAACCGGGGAGCTGTTTTTT.

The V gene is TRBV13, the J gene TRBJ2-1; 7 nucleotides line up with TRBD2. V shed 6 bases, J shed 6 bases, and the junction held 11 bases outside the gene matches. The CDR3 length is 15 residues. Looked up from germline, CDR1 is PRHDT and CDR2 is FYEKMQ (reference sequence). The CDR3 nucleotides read TGTGCCAGCAGAGAGGCGGGAGCAGGAACCAATGAGCAGTTCTTC. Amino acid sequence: CASREAGAGTNEQFF. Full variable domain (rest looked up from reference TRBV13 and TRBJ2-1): AAGVIQSPRHLIKEKRETATLKCYPIPRHDTVYWYQQGPGQDPQFLISFYEKMQSDKGSIPDRFSAQQFSDYHSELNMSSLELGDSALYFCASREAGAGTNEQFFGPGTRLTVL.

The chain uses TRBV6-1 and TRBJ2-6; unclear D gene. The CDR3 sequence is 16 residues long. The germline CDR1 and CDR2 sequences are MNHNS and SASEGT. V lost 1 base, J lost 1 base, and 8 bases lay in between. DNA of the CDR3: TGTGCCAGCAGTGAAGTGATCGGTTCTGGGGCCAACGTCCTGACTTTC. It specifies CASSEVIGSGANVLTF.

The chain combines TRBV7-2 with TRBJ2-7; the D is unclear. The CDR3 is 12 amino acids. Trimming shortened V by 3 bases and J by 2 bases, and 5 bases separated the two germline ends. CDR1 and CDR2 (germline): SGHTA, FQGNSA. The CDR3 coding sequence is TGTGCCAGCAGCTTCTCCCCCTACGAGCAGTACTTC. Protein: CASSFSPYEQYF.

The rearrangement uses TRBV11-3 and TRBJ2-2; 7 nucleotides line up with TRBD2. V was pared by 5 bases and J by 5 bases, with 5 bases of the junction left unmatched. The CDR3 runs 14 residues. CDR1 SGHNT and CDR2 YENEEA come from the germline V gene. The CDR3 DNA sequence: TGTGCCAGCAGCGAAGATAGCGGGACCGGGGAGCTGTTTTTT. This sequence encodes CASSEDSGTGELFF.

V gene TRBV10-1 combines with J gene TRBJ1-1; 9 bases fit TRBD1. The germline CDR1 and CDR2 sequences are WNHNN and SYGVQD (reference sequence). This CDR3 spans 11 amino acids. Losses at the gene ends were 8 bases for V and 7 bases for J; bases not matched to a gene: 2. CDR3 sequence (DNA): TGCGCCAGCCCGGACAGGGGTGAAGCTTTCTTT. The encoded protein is CASPDRGEAFF.

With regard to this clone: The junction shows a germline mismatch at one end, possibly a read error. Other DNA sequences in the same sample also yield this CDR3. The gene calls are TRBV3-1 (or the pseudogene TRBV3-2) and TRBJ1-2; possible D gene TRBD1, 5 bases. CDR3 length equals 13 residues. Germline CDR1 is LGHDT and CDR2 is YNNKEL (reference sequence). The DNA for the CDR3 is TGCGCCAGCAGCCCCGAGACAGACTATGGCTACACCTTC. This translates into CASSPETDYGYTF.

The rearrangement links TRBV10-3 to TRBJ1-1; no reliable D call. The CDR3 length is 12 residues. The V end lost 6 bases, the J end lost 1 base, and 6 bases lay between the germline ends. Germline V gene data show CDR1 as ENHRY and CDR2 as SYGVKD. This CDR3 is CAISGENTEAFF. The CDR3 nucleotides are TGTGCCATCAGCGGGGAGAACACTGAAGCTTTCTTT.

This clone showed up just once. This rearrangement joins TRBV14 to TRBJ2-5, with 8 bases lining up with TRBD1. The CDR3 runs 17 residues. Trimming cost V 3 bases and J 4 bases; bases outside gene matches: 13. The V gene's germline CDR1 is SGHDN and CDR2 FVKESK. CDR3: CASSHRRTGIIRETQYF. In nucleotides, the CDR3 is TGTGCCAGCAGCCACCGGCGGACAGGGATAATTAGAGAGACCCAGTACTTC.

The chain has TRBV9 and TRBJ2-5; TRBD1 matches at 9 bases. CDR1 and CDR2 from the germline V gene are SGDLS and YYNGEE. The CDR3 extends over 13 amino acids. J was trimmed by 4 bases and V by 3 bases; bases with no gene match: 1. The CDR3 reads CASSATGGETQYF. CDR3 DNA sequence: TGTGCCAGCAGCGCGACAGGGGGAGAGACCCAGTACTTC.

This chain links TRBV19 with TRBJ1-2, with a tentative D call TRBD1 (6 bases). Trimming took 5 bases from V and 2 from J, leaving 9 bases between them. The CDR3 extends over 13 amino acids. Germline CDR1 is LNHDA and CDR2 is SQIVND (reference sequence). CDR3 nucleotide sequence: TGTGCCAGTAGTTTTACAGGGAACTATGGCTACACCTTC. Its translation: CASSFTGNYGYTF.

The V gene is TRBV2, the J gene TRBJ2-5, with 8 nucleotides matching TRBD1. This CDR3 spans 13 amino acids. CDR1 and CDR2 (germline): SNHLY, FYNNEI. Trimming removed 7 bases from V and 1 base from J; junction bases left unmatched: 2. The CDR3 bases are TGTGCCAGCACTGGACAGGGCCAAGAGACCCAGTACTTC. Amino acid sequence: CASTGQGQETQYF.

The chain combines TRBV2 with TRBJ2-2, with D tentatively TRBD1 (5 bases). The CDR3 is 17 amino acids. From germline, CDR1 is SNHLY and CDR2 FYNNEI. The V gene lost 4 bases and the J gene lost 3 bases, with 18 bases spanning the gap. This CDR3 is CASSVRRPGLDTGELFF. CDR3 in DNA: TGTGCCAGCAGTGTACGGCGCCCAGGGCTTGACACCGGGGAGCTGTTTTTT. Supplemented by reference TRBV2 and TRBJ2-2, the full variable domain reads EPEVTQTPSHQVTQMGQEVILRCVPISNHLYFYWYRQILGQKVEFLVSFYNNEISEKSEIFDDQFSVERPDGSNFTLKIRSTKLEDSAMYFCASSVRRPGLDTGELFFGEGSRLTVL.

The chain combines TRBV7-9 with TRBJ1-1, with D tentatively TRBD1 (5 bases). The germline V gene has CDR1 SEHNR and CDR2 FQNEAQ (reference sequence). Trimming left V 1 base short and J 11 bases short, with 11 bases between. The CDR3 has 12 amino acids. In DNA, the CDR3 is TGTGCCAGCAGCTTAGAGGATCGGGGGGCTTTCTTT. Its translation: CASSLEDRGAFF.

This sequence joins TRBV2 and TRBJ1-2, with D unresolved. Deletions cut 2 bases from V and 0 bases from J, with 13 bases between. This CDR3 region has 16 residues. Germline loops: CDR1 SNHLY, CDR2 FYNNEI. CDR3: CASSESRQEANYGYTF. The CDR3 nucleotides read TGTGCCAGCAGTGAATCGAGACAAGAAGCTAACTATGGCTACACCTTC.

The CDR3 is CASSRGDVKGEQFF. CDR3 DNA sequence: TGTGCCAGCAGCCGGGGGGATGTTAAGGGTGAGCAGTTCTTC. V and J are TRBV5-6 and TRBJ2-1; 7 bases fit TRBD2. This CDR3 has 14 residues. Germline-derived CDR1 and CDR2 are SGHDT and YYEEEE. Trimming at V came to 4 bases and at J to 9 bases, leaving 10 bases not matched to a gene.

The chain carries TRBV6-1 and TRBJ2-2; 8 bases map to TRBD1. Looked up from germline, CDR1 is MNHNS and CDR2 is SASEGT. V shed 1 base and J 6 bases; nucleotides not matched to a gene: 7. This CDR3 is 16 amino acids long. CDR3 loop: CASSEGRGRGPGELFF. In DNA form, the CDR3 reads TGTGCCAGCAGTGAAGGCAGGGGGCGGGGACCCGGGGAGCTGTTTTTT.

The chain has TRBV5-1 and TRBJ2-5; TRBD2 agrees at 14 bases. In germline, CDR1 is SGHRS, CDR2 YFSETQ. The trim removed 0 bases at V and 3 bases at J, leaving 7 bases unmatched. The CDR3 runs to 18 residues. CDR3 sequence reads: CASSLGEPGLAGEETQYF. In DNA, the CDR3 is TGCGCCAGCAGCTTGGGAGAGCCGGGACTAGCGGGAGAAGAGACCCAGTACTTC.

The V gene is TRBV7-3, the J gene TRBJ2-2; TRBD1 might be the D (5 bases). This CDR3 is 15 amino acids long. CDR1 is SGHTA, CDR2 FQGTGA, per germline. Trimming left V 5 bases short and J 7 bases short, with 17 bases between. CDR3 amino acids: CASSPQGLRGGELFF. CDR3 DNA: TGTGCCAGCAGCCCCCAGGGTCTTAGAGGCGGGGAGCTGTTTTTT.

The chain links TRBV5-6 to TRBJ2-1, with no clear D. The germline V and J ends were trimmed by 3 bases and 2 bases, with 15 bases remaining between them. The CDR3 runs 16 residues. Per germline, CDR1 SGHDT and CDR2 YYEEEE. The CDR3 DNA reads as TGTGCCAGCAGCTGGGTCCAGACTCCGGCCTACAATGAGCAGTTCTTC. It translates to CASSWVQTPAYNEQFF.

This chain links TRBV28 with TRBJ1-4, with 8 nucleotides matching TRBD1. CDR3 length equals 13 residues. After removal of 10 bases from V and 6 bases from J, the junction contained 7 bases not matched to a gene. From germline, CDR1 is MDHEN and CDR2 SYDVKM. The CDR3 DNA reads TGTGCCATTCAGGGGGCGTTGTATGAAAAACTGTTTTTT. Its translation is CAIQGALYEKLFF.

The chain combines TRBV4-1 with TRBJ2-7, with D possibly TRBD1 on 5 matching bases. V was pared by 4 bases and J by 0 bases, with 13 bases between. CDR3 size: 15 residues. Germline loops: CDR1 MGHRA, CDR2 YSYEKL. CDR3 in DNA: TGCGCCAGCAGCCTAGGGGCCCAAAGCTCCTACGAGCAGTACTTC. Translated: CASSLGAQSSYEQYF.

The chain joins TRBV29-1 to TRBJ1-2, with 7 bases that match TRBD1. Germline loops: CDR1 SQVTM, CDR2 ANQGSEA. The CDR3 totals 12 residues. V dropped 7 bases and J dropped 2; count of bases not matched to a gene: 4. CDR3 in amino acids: CSALGQNYGYTF. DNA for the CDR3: TGCAGCGCCCTGGGACAGAACTATGGCTACACCTTC.